Presented here are 24 T cell receptor beta chains from one specimen sequenced in a study of blood T cell repertoires in COVID-19. The table came from immunoSEQ multiplex PCR; TCRdb's copy has only in-frame clones and leaves some out. The sample has fewer than 350,000 clones; around 81% are singletons. The sequencing input was peripheral blood. The receptors derive from a woman aged 60-70 years with active or convalescent COVID-19.

This rearrangement joins TRBV29-1 to TRBJ2-1; the D gene is possibly TRBD1 (6 bases). This CDR3 comprises 13 residues. V was trimmed by 4 bases and J by 3 bases, leaving 10 bases between them. Germline V gives CDR1 SQVTM, CDR2 ANQGSEA. The DNA of the CDR3 is TGCAGCGTTGTCCGGGACAACTACAATGAGCAGTTCTTC. It encodes CSVVRDNYNEQFF.

The CDR3 spells CATGDTSNQPQHF. CDR3 DNA: TGTGCCACTGGGGACACCAGCAATCAGCCCCAGCATTTT. This chain links TRBV19 with TRBJ1-5; D may be TRBD1 (6 bases). The CDR3 length is 13 residues. V lost 10 bases and J lost 1, with 11 bases in between. Germline CDR1 LNHDA, CDR2 SQIVND (reference sequence).

The chain's CDR3 is CASSGRQQETQYF. The DNA for the CDR3 is TGTGCCAGCAGTGGCAGACAGCAAGAGACCCAGTACTTC. J is TRBJ2-5 and V is TRBV12-3 or TRBV12-4; tentatively, D is TRBD1 (5 bases). V was clipped by 5 bases and J by 2 bases, with 9 bases between them. The CDR3 sequence is 13 residues long.

The rearrangement links TRBV4-1 to TRBJ2-1; tentative D call: TRBD1 (5 bases). Trimming removed 1 base from V and 3 bases from J, with 10 bases in between. The germline V gene has CDR1 MGHRA and CDR2 YSYEKL. CDR3 length equals 15 residues. The CDR3 DNA sequence: TGCGCCAGCAGCCAAGCAAGGGGAAACTACAATGAGCAGTTCTTC. Translated: CASSQARGNYNEQFF.

This chain links TRBV3-1 (or the pseudogene TRBV3-2) with TRBJ1-1; TRBD1 aligns across 7 bases. This CDR3 comprises 18 residues. Per germline, CDR1 LGHDT and CDR2 YNNKEL (reference sequence). V shed 2 bases, J shed 1 base, and the junction held 13 bases outside the gene matches. The CDR3 DNA reads TGTGCCAGCAGCCAACCCTTGGGGACAGAGATCCCGAACACTGAAGCTTTCTTT. Its protein is CASSQPLGTEIPNTEAFF.

The J gene is TRBJ2-7, the V gene TRBV6-2 or TRBV6-3; D is unclear. This CDR3 has 11 residues. V shed 5 bases and J shed 2 bases, with 4 bases lying between them. In germline, CDR1 is MNHEY, CDR2 SVGEGT. The CDR3 bases are TGTGCCAGCAGTGTCACCTACGAGCAGTACTTC. Translation gives CASSVTYEQYF.

This clone has only a few counts. V is TRBV7-2 and J is TRBJ1-1, with D hard to call. Germline-derived CDR1 and CDR2 are SGHTA and FQGNSA. V shed 7 bases and J shed 1 base, with 10 bases lying between them. There are 13 residues in the CDR3. The CDR3 protein is CASTPGSNTEAFF. As DNA, the CDR3 is TGTGCCAGCACCCCGGGATCGAACACTGAAGCTTTCTTT.

This chain joins TRBV30 and TRBJ2-2; D is ambiguous. CDR1 and CDR2 (germline): GTSNPN, SVGIG (reference sequence). Trimming shortened V by 1 base and J by 4 bases, and 7 bases separated the two germline ends. The CDR3 sequence is 13 residues long. The CDR3 nucleotides are TGTGCCTGGAGTGGACGGAGCACCGGGGAGCTGTTTTTT. Its translation: CAWSGRSTGELFF.

This rearrangement joins TRBV6-5 to TRBJ1-2; D is unresolved. The germline V gene has CDR1 MNHEY and CDR2 SVGAGI. Trimming stripped 7 bases from V and 2 bases from J, with 11 bases between. The CDR3 has 13 residues. In nucleotides, the CDR3 is TGTGCCAGCAAAAAGGGAGGGAACTATGGCTACACCTTC. This encodes CASKKGGNYGYTF.

A remark on this clone: An end of the junction differs from the germline gene, which may be a read error. V usage is TRBV4-1 and J usage is TRBJ2-7, with D possibly TRBD2 on 7 matching bases. CDR3 length: 17 residues. Germline CDR1 is MGHRA and CDR2 is YSYEKL. The CDR3 loop reads CASSQDGPGQRGGRRHF. CDR3 DNA sequence: TGCGCCAGCAGCCAAGATGGCCCCGGGCAGAGGGGGGGGAGAAGGCACTTC.

The chain joins TRBV11-2 to TRBJ2-7; maybe TRBD2 (6 bases). Germline-derived CDR1 and CDR2 are SGHAT and FQNNGV. Trimming pared 1 base from V and 5 bases from J, leaving 9 bases between. This CDR3 is built from 13 residues. DNA of the CDR3: TGTGCCAGCAGCTTAGCTGCGGGAAACGAGCAGTACTTC. This gives the protein CASSLAAGNEQYF.

The chain links TRBV2 to TRBJ1-4; possible D gene TRBD1, 5 bases. The CDR3 consists of 14 residues. Germline assignment: CDR1 SNHLY and CDR2 FYNNEI. Trimming shortened V by 1 base and J by 14 bases, and 17 bases separated the two germline ends. In DNA, the CDR3 is TGTGCCAGCAGTGAAGGGCAGGTTGTCGGGGGGCTGTTTTTT. This gives the protein CASSEGQVVGGLFF.

V usage is TRBV6-1 and J usage is TRBJ1-2, with TRBD1 identical over 8 bases. The CDR3 is made up of 15 amino acids. The trim removed 3 bases at V and 0 bases at J, leaving 3 bases unmatched. CDR1 is MNHNS, CDR2 SASEGT, per germline. CDR3 DNA sequence: TGTGCCAGCAGTGATTGGACAGGGCCTAACTATGGCTACACCTTC. This encodes CASSDWTGPNYGYTF.

V gene TRBV19 combines with J gene TRBJ1-4; 7 positions agree with TRBD1. The germline V gene has CDR1 LNHDA and CDR2 SQIVND (reference sequence). The CDR3 consists of 15 residues. The ends lost 7 bases at V and 0 bases at J; junction bases unmatched: 5. CDR3 nucleotides: TGTGCCAGTAAGTCCGGGACAGCAACTAATGAAAAACTGTTTTTT. Residues: CASKSGTATNEKLFF.

The V gene is TRBV27, the J gene TRBJ1-1; 10 bases fit TRBD1. Germline values: CDR1 MNHEY, CDR2 SMNVEV (reference sequence). The J segment lost 1 base and the V segment lost 4 bases, leaving 3 bases of the junction unmatched. This CDR3 has 15 amino acids. Written as DNA, the CDR3 is TGTGCCAGCAGTTCCCGGGACAGGGGGAACACTGAAGCTTTCTTT. Its translation is CASSSRDRGNTEAFF.

This chain links TRBV6-6 with TRBJ1-1; D is unresolved. The CDR3 is made up of 13 amino acids. The germline V and J ends were trimmed by 0 bases and 3 bases, with 5 bases remaining between them. In germline, CDR1 is MNHNY, CDR2 SVGAGI (reference sequence). The CDR3 region is CASSYSYDTEAFF. The DNA of the CDR3 is TGTGCCAGCAGTTACTCCTACGACACTGAAGCTTTCTTT.

This chain connects TRBV7-2 to TRBJ2-5; 12 bases are shared with TRBD1. The J segment lost 4 bases and the V segment lost 6 bases, leaving 6 bases of the junction unmatched. This CDR3 contains 15 residues. The germline V gene has CDR1 SGHTA and CDR2 FQGNSA. In nucleotides, the CDR3 is TGTGCCAGCAGTGGGGACAGGGGGCAGGGAGAGACCCAGTACTTC. It translates to CASSGDRGQGETQYF.

There are a few counts of this clone. V and J are TRBV4-3 and TRBJ2-7, with D tentatively TRBD1 (5 bases). The CDR3 is made up of 13 amino acids. V gave up 0 bases and J gave up 8 bases, with 11 bases separating them. CDR1 and CDR2 from the germline V gene are LGHNA and YSLEER. The CDR3 region has the DNA TGCGCCAGCAGCCAAGAAGAAGGGGCCAAGCAGTACTTC. Translated: CASSQEEGAKQYF.

To note about this clone: The same CDR3 also results from other DNA sequences found in this sample. The chain uses TRBV18 and TRBJ1-1; tentatively, D is TRBD1 (6 bases). V lost 3 bases and J lost 1, with 9 bases in between. Germline CDR1 KGHSH, CDR2 LQKENI. The CDR3 has 14 amino acids. CDR3 loop: CASSPGQSNTEAFF. Here the CDR3 DNA reads TGTGCCAGCTCACCTGGACAGTCGAACACTGAAGCTTTCTTT.

This clone was observed once. Mismatch with germline at one junction end may stem from a read error. The rearrangement joins TRBV12-3 or TRBV12-4 to TRBJ1-2; TRBD1 is a possible D gene (6 bases). This CDR3 comprises 13 residues. This chain's CDR3 is CASSLEPRDTVLF. DNA for the CDR3: TGTGCCAGCAGTTTAGAGCCTCGGGACACCGTGCTTTTT.

CDR3 nucleotides: TGTGCCAGCAGTATACAGTTTAATACAGATACGCAGTATTTT. Translated, it gives CASSIQFNTDTQYF. The chain links TRBV2 to TRBJ2-3; D is uncertain. Germline-derived CDR1 and CDR2 are SNHLY and FYNNEI. This CDR3 contains 14 residues. With 5 bases removed from V and 3 bases from J, the gap between germline ends came to 12 bases.

J is TRBJ2-1 and V is TRBV28, with 8 bases fitting TRBD2. Germline values: CDR1 MDHEN, CDR2 SYDVKM. The CDR3 extends over 14 amino acids. Trimming removed 7 bases from V and 4 bases from J; junction bases left unmatched: 6. The CDR3 bases are TGTGCCAGCAAAATCGGGGGGGGATACAATGAGCAGTTCTTC. Translating gives CASKIGGGYNEQFF.

Here the CDR3 DNA reads TGCAGTGCTAGTGGGCAGGGAAACGAGCAGTACTTC. Translation: CSASGQGNEQYF. The chain recombines TRBV20-1 with TRBJ2-7; D perhaps matches TRBD1 (5 bases). CDR3 length: 12 amino acids. Deletions cut 3 bases from V and 5 bases from J, with 11 bases between. Germline CDR1 and CDR2: DFQATT and SNEGSKA (reference sequence).

The chain uses TRBV5-8 and TRBJ1-2; D not certain. There are 13 residues in the CDR3. Germline CDR1 and CDR2: SGHTS and YDEGEE. V was clipped by 4 bases and J by 8 bases, with 15 bases between them. The CDR3 here is CASSPEVARGYTF. The CDR3 region has the DNA TGTGCCAGCAGCCCTGAGGTCGCCCGGGGCTACACCTTC.